Listed below are T cell receptor beta chains from one sample, sequenced in a study of cytomegalovirus exposure and HLA in healthy donors. Clones were read by immunoSEQ multiplex PCR, and TCRdb kept only the in-frame ones, dropping some. The sample consists of more than 110,000 clones, approximately 84% of them appearing once. The material sequenced was PBMCs. These receptors were taken from a woman aged 30 to 39 in good health and CMV-seronegative. Each CDR3 is given without its conserved first and last residue. Fields, in order: CDR3 protein, J gene, V gene.

ASTGTGGSYEQY	TRBJ2-7	TRBV28
ASSDQGGSTDTQY	TRBJ2-3	TRBV6-1
ASSVAGRGYT	TRBJ1-2	TRBV9
ASSVTSIAEAF	TRBJ1-1	TRBV5-1
ASSTMGGLEQF	TRBJ2-1	TRBV6-1
ASSSRTGFEKLF	TRBJ1-4	TRBV7-9
ASSPGVVGTDTQY	TRBJ2-3	TRBV19
ASLQGIGQPQH	TRBJ1-5	TRBV10-1
ASRQDRAHQETQY	TRBJ2-5	TRBV7-9
AWKGLNTEAF	TRBJ1-1	TRBV7-9
ASSLSSGGANEQF	TRBJ2-1	TRBV28
ASSRRAPSEQY	TRBJ2-7	TRBV14
ASKTSGGNEQF	TRBJ2-1	TRBV2
AIRGTGGGNTIY	TRBJ1-3	TRBV10-3
ASRAQGAKSIGYT	TRBJ1-2	TRBV6-6
ASSLGGGQETQY	TRBJ2-5	TRBV28
ASSDSERNEQF	TRBJ2-1	TRBV25-1
ATSRDHQGWDGELF	TRBJ2-2	TRBV15